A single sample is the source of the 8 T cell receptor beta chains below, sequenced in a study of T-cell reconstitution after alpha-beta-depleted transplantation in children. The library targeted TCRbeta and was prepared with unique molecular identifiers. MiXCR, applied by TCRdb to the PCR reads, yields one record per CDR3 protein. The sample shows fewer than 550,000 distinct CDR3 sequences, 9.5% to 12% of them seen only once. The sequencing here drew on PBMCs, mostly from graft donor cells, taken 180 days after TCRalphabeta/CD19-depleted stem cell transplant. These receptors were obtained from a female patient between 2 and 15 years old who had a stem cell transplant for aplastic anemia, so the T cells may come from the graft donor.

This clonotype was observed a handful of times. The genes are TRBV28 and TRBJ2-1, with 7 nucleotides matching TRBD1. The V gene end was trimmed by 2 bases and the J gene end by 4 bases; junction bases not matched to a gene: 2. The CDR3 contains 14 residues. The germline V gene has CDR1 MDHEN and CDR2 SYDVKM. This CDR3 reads CASSLGTVYNEQFF. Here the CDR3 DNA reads TGTGCCAGCAGTTTAGGGACAGTTTACAATGAGCAGTTCTTC.

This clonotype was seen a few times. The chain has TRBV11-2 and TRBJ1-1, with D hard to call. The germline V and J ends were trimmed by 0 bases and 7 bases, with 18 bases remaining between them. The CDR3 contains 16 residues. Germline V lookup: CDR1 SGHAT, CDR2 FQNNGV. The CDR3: CASSLDLRVRRGEAFF. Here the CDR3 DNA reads TGTGCCAGCAGCTTAGATCTAAGGGTCCGGCGAGGTGAAGCTTTCTTT.

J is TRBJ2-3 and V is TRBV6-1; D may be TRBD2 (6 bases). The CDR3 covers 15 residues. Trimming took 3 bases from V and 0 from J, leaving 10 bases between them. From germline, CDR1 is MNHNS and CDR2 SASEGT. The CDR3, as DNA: TGTGCCAGCAGTGACCGTAGCGGAAGCACAGATACGCAGTATTTT. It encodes CASSDRSGSTDTQYF.

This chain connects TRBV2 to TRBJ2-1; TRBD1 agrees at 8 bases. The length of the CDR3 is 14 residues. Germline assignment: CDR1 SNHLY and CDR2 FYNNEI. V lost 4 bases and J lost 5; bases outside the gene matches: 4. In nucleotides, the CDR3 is TGTGCCAGCAGTGCAGACAGGGGAGACAATGAGCAGTTCTTC. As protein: CASSADRGDNEQFF.

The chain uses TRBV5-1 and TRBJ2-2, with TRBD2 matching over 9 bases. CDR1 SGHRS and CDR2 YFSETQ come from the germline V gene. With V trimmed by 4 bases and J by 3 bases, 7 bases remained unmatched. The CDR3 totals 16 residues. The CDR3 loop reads CASSPLTSGDTGELFF. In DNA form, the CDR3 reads TGCGCCAGCAGCCCGTTGACTAGCGGTGACACCGGGGAGCTGTTTTTT. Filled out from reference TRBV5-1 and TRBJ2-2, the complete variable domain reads KAGVTQTPRYLIKTRGQQVTLSCSPISGHRSVSWYQQTPGQGLQFLFEYFSETQRNKGNFPGRFSGRQFSNSRSEMNVSTLELGDSALYLCASSPLTSGDTGELFFGEGSRLTVL.

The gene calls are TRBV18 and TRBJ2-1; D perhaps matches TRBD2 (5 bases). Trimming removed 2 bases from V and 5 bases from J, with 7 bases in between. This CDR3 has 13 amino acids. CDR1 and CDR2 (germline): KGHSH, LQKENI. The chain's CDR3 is CASSPNGNNEQFF. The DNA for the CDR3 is TGTGCCAGCTCACCAAACGGGAACAATGAGCAGTTCTTC.

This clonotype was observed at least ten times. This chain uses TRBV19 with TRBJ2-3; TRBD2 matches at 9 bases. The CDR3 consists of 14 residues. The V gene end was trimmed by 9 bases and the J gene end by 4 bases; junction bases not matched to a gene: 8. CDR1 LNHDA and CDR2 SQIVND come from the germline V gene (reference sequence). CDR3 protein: CARVAGAHPDTQYF. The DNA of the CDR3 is TGTGCCAGGGTAGCGGGGGCTCATCCAGATACGCAGTATTTT.

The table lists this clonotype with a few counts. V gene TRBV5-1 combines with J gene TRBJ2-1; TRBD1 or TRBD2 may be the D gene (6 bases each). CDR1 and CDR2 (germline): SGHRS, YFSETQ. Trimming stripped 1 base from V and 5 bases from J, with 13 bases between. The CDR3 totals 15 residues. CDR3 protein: CASSLRGAAHNEQFF. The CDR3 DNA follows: TGCGCCAGCAGCTTGAGGGGGGCAGCCCACAATGAGCAGTTCTTC. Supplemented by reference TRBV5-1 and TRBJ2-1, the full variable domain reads KAGVTQTPRYLIKTRGQQVTLSCSPISGHRSVSWYQQTPGQGLQFLFEYFSETQRNKGNFPGRFSGRQFSNSRSEMNVSTLELGDSALYLCASSLRGAAHNEQFFGPGTRLTVL.